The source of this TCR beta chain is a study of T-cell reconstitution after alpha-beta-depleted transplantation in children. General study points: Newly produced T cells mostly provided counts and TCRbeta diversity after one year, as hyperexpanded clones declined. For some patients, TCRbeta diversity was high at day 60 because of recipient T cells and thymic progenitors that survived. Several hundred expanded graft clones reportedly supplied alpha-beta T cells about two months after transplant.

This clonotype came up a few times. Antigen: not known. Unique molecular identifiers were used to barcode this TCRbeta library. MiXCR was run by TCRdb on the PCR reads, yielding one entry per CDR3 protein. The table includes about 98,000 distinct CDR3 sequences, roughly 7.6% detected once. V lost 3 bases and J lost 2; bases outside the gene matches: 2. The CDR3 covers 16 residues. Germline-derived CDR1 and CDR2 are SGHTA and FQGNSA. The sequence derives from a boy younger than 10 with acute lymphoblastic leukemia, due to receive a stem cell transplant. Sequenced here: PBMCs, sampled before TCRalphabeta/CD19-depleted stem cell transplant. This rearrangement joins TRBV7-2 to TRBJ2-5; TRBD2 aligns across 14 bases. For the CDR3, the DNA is TGTGCCAGCAGCTTTCGACTAGCGGGGGGGCAAGAGACCCAGTACTTC. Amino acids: CASSFRLAGGQETQYF.